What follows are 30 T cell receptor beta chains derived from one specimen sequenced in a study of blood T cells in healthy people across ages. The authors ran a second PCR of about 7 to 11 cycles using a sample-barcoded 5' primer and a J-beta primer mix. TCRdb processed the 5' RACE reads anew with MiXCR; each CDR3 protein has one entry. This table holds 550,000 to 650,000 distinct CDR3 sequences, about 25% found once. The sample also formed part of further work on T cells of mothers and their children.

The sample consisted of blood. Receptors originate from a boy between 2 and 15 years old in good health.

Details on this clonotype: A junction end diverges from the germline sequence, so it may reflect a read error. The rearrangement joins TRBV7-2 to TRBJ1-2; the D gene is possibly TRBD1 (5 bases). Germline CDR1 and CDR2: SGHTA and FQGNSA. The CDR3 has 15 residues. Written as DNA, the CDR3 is TGTGTCAGCAGCTTAATGGGGGGGATTACCTATGGCTACACCTTC. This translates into CVSSLMGGITYGYTF.

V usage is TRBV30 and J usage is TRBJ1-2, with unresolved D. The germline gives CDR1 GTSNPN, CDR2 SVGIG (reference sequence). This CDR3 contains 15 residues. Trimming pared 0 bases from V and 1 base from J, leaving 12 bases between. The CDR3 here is CAWSVPGRNNYGYTF. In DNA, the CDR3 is TGTGCCTGGAGTGTACCCGGGAGGAATAACTATGGCTACACCTTC.

CDR3 in amino acids: CASSAAGQPVRAFF. The CDR3 nucleotides are TGTGCCAGCAGCGCCGCGGGACAGCCGGTTCGAGCTTTCTTT. The chain recombines TRBV9 with TRBJ1-1, with 7 bases matching TRBD1. This CDR3 comprises 14 residues. The V gene end was trimmed by 3 bases and the J gene end by 10 bases; junction bases not matched to a gene: 12. From germline, CDR1 is SGDLS and CDR2 YYNGEE.

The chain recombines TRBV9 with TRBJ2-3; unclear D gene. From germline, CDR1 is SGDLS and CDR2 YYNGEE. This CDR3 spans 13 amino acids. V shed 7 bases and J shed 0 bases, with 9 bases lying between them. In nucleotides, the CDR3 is TGTGCCAGCGGTTCGGCTAGCACAGATACGCAGTATTTT. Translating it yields CASGSASTDTQYF.

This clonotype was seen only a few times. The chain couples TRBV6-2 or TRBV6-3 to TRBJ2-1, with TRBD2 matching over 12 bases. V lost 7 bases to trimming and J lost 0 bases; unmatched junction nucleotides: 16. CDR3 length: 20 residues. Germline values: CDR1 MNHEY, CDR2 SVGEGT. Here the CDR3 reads CASTSSSGLAGPRSYNEQFF. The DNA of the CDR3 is TGTGCCAGCACTTCGAGTAGTGGACTAGCGGGACCCCGCTCCTACAATGAGCAGTTCTTC.

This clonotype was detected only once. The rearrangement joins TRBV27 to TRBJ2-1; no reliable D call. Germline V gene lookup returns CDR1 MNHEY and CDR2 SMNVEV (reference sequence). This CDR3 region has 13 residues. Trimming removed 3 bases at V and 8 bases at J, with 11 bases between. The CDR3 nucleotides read TGTGCCAGCAGTTTCCCTCCCGCGGATGAGCAGTTCTTC. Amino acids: CASSFPPADEQFF.

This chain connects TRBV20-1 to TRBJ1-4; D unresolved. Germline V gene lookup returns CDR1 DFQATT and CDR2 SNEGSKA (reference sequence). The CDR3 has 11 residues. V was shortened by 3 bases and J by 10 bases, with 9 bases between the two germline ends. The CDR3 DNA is TGCAGTGCTAGGGCTTCTGGAAAACTGTTTTTT. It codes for CSARASGKLFF.

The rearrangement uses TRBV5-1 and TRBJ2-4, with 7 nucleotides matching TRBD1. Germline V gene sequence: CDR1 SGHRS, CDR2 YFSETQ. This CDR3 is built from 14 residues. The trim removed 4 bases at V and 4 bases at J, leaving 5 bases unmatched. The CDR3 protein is CASSRGRGKNIQYF. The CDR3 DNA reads TGCGCCAGCAGCAGGGGCAGGGGGAAAAACATTCAGTACTTC.

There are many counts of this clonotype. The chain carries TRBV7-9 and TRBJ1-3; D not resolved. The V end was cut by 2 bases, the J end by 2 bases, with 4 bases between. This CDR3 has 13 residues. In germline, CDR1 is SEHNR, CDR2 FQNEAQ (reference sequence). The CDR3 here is CASSLNPGNTIYF. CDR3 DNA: TGTGCCAGCAGCTTAAACCCTGGAAACACCATATATTTT.

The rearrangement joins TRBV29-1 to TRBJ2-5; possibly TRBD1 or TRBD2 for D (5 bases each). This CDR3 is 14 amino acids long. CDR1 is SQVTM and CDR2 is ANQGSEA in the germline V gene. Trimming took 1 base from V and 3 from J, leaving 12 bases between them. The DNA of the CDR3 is TGCAGCGTTGAAGGGCCGGGGCGGGAAGAGACCCAGTACTTC. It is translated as CSVEGPGREETQYF.

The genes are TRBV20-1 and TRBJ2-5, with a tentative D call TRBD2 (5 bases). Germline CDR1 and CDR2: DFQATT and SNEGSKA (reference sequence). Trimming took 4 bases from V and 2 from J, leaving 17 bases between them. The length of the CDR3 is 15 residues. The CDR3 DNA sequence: TGCAGTGCTAAGGCGTGGGGAGCGCATCAAGAGACCCAGTACTTC. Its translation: CSAKAWGAHQETQYF.

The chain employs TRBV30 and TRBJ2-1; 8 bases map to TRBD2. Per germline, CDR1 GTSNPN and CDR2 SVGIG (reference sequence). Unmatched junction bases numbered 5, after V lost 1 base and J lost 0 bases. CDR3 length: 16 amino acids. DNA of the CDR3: TGTGCCTGGAGTGGAGCGGGGGTGACCTCCTACAATGAGCAGTTCTTC. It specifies CAWSGAGVTSYNEQFF.

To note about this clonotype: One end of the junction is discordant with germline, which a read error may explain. Here the CDR3 DNA reads TGTGCCAGCAGTGAACCCTCCGGAAGGCCTTGGGGCTCTGGGGCCAACGCCCTGACTTTC. This encodes CASSEPSGRPWGSGANALTF. The rearrangement uses TRBV25-1 and TRBJ2-6; D is perhaps TRBD1 (5 bases). The CDR3 runs to 20 residues. Germline values: CDR1 MGHDK, CDR2 SYGVNS.

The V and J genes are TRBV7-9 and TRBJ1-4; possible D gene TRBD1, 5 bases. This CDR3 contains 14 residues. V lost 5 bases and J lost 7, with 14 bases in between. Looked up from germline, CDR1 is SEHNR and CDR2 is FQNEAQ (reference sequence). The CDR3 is CASSRWGIGEKLFF. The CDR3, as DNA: TGTGCCAGCAGCCGCTGGGGGATCGGTGAAAAACTGTTTTTT.

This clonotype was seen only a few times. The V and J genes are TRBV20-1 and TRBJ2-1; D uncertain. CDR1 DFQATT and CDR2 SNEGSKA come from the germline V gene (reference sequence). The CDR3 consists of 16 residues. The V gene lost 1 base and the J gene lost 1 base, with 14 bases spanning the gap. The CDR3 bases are TGCAGTGCTAGAGGTCTAGTTGCCCCTTCCTACAATGAGCAGTTCTTC. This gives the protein CSARGLVAPSYNEQFF.

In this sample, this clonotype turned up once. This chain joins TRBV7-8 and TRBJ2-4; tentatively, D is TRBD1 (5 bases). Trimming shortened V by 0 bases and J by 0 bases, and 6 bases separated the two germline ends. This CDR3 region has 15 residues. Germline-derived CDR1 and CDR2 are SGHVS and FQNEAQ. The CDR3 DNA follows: TGTGCCAGCAGCTTAGCCAGGGTAGCCAAAAACATTCAGTACTTC. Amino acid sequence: CASSLARVAKNIQYF.

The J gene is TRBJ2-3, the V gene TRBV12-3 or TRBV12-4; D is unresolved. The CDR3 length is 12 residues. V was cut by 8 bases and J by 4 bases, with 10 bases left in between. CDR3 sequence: CASERFADTQYF. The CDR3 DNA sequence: TGTGCCAGCGAACGGTTCGCAGATACGCAGTATTTT.

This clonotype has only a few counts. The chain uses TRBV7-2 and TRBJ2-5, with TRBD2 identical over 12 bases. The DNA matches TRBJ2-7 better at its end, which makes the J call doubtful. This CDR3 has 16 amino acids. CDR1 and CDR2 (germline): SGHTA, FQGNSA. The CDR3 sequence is CASSLRLAGGPPEQYF. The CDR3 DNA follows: TGTGCCAGCAGCCTCCGTCTAGCGGGAGGGCCTCCCGAGCAGTACTTC.

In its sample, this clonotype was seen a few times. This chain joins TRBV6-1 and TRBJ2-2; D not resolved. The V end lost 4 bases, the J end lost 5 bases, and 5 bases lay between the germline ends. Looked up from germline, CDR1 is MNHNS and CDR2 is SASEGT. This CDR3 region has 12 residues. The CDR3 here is CASSVLTGELFF. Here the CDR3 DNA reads TGTGCCAGCAGTGTACTGACCGGGGAGCTGTTTTTT.

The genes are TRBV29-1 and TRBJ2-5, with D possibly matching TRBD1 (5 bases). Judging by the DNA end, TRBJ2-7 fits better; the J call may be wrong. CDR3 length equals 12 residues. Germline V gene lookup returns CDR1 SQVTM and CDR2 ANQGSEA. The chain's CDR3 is CSVAGHLGEQYF. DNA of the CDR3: TGCAGCGTGGCCGGACACCTCGGCGAGCAGTACTTC.

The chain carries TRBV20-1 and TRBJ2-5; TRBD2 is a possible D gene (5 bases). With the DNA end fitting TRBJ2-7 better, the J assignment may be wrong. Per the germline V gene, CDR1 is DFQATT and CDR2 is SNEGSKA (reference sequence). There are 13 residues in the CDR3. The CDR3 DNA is TGCAGTGCTCCCCGGGGTGGATCCTACGAGCAGTACTTC. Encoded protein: CSAPRGGSYEQYF.

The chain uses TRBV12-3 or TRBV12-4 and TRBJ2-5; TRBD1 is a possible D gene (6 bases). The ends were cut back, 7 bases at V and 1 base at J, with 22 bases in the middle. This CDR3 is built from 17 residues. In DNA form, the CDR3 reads TGTGCCAGCATCCTACAGGGCTCGCGGAGAGTCCAAGAGACCCAGTACTTC. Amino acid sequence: CASILQGSRRVQETQYF.

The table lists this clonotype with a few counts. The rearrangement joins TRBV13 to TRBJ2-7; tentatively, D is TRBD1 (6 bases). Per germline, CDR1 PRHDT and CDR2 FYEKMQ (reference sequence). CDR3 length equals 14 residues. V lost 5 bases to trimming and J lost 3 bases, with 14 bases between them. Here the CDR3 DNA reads TGTGCCAGCAGCCAGGACAGTCAGCGCTACGAGCAGTACTTC. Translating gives CASSQDSQRYEQYF.

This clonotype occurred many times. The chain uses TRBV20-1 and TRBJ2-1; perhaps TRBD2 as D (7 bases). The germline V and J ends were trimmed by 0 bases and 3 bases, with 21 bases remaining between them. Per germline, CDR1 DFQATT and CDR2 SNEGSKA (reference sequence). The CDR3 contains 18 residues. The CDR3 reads CSARDGGAGRKGYNEQFF. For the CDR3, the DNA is TGCAGTGCTAGAGATGGGGGGGCGGGACGGAAAGGCTACAATGAGCAGTTCTTC.

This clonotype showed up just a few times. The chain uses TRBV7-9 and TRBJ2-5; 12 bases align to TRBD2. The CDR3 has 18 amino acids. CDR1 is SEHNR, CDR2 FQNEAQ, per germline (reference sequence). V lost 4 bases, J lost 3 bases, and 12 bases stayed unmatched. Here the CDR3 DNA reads TGTGCCAGCAGCTCACCAAAGATCCGACTAGCGGGAGAAGAGACCCAGTACTTC. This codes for CASSSPKIRLAGEETQYF.

The CDR3 protein is CASSVGQGDPGYTF. The CDR3 region has the DNA TGTGCCAGCAGCGTGGGACAGGGGGATCCTGGCTACACCTTC. This rearrangement joins TRBV5-4 to TRBJ1-2; 11 positions agree with TRBD1. There are 14 residues in the CDR3. The germline CDR1 and CDR2 sequences are SGHNT and YYREEE (reference sequence). V lost 4 bases, J lost 7 bases, and 6 bases stayed unmatched.

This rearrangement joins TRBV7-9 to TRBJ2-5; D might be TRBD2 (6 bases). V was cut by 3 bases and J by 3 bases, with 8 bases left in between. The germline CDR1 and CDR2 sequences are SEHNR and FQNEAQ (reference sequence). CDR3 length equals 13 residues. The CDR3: CASSFPGEETQYF. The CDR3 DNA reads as TGTGCCAGCAGCTTCCCGGGGGAAGAGACCCAGTACTTC.

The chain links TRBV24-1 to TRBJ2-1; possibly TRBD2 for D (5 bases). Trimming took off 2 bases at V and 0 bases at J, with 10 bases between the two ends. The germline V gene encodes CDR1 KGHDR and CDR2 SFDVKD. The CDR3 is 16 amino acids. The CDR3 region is CATSDSERSSYNEQFF. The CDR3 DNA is TGTGCCACCAGTGATTCTGAGCGGAGCTCCTACAATGAGCAGTTCTTC.

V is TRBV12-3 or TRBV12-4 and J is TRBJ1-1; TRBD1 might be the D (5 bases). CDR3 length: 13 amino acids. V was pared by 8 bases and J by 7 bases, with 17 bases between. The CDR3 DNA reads TGTGCCAGCGGCCGCCTTGTTAGGGGTGAAGCTTTCTTT. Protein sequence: CASGRLVRGEAFF.

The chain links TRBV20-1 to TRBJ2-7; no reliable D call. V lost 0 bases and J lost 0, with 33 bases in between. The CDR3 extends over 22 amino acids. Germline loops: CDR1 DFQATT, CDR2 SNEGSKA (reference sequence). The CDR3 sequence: CSARDISPPGRTSSGPSYEQYF. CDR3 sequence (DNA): TGCAGTGCTAGAGATATTTCCCCCCCCGGTCGAACTTCCTCGGGTCCCTCCTACGAGCAGTACTTC.